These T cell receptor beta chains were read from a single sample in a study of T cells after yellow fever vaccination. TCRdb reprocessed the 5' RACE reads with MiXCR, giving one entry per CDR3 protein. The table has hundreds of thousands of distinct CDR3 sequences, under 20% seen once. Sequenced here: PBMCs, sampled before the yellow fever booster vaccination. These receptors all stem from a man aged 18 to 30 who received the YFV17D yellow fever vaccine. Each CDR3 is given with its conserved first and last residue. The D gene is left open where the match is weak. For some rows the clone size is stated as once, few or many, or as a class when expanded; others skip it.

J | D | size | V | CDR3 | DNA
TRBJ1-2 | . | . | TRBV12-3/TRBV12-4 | CASSWGPLYGYTF | TGTGCCAGCAGTTGGGGGCCCCTCTATGGCTACACCTTC
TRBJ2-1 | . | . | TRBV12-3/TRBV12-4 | CASSSRQEGSDEQFF | TGTGCCAGCAGTTCCAGACAGGAGGGAAGCGATGAGCAGTTCTTC
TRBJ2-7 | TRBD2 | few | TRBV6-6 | CASSPSRARLAGLGRYEQYF | TGTGCCAGCAGCCCCAGTCGGGCACGACTAGCGGGGCTTGGCCGCTACGAGCAGTACTTC
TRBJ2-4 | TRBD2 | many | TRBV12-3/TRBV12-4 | CASRLEKRGAQISKLAKNIQYF | TGTGCCAGCAGACTCGAAAAGCGGGGGGCACAAATTAGTAAACTAGCCAAAAACATTCAGTACTTC
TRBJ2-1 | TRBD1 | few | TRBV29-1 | CSVSSGTGVYNEQFF | TGCAGCGTTAGTAGTGGGACAGGGGTCTACAATGAGCAGTTCTTC
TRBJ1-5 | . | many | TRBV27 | CASSLQGARQPQHF | TGTGCCAGCAGCCTACAGGGCGCGCGACAGCCCCAGCATTTT
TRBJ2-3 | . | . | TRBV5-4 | CASSFPYRGGEDTQYF | TGTGCCAGCAGCTTCCCCTACCGGGGTGGGGAGGATACGCAGTATTTT
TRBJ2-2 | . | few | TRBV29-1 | CSVWGRDANTGELFF | TGCAGCGTTTGGGGTAGGGACGCGAACACCGGGGAGCTGTTTTTT
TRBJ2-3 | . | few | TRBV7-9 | CASSSTGTLLTDTQYF | TGTGCCAGCAGCTCCACCGGGACACTTCTCACAGATACGCAGTATTTT
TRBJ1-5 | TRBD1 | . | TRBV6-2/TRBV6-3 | CASRPDRAGQPQHF | TGTGCCAGCAGACCGGACAGGGCGGGCCAGCCCCAGCATTTT
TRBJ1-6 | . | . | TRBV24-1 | CATTRCSPLHF | TGTGCCACTACCCGATGCTCACCCCTCCACTTT
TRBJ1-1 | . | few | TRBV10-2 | CASSESTLSAFF | TGCGCCAGCAGTGAGTCGACCCTATCAGCTTTCTTT
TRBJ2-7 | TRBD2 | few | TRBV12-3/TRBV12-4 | CARPGRGAYEQYF | TGTGCCAGACCGGGACGGGGGGCCTACGAGCAGTACTTC